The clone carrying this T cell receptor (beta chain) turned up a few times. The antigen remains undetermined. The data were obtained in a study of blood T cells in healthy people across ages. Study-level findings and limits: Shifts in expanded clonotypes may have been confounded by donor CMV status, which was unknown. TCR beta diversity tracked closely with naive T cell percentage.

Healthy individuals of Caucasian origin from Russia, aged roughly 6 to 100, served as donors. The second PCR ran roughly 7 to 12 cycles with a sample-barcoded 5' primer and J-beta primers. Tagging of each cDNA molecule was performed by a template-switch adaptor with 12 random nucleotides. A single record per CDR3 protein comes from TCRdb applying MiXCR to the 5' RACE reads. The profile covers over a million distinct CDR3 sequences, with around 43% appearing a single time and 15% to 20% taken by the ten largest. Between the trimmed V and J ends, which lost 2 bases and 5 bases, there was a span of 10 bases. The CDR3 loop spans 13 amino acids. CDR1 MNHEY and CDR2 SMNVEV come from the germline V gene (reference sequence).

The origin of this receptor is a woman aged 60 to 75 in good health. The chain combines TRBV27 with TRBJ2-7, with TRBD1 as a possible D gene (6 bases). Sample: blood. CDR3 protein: CASSLMGADEQYF. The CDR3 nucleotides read TGTGCCAGCAGTTTAATGGGGGCTGACGAGCAGTACTTC.